The entry below gives a single TCR beta chain sequence along with its context. Its antigen is not known. This same CDR3 is encoded by further DNA sequences in the sample. The length of the CDR3 is 13 residues. Looked up from germline, CDR1 is LGHNA and CDR2 is YSLEER. Between the trimmed V and J ends, which lost 2 bases and 8 bases, there was a span of 12 bases. Vbeta (60) and Jbeta (13) primers were used in the PCR. The table came from immunoSEQ multiplex PCR; TCRdb's copy has only in-frame clones and leaves some out. Of about 93,000 clones listed, around 80% are singletons. This sample stems from a study of cytomegalovirus exposure and HLA in healthy donors. Findings of the study overall: Some V segments could not be told apart, so they were left out, TRBV6-2 and TRBV6-3 among them. Fewer N-insertions (relative to the roughly 630-donor mean) were reportedly seen in an Asian-associated ancestry cluster in a later analysis.

The source is a young man in good health and CMV-seronegative. Sequencing was carried out using PBMCs. This sequence joins TRBV4-3 and TRBJ1-1, with D uncertain. CDR3 amino acids: CASSQLPSVEAFF. The CDR3 DNA reads as TGCGCCAGCAGCCAATTACCCTCGGTAGAAGCTTTCTTT.